These 32 T cell receptor beta chains were all obtained from the same sample, sequenced in a study of blood T cell repertoires in COVID-19. Clones were read by immunoSEQ multiplex PCR, and TCRdb kept only the in-frame ones, dropping some. Counted here are 200,000 to 300,000 clones, about 87% occurring once; the ten biggest clones make up over 5%. Sequencing used peripheral blood. The receptors derive from a woman aged 55-69 years with COVID-19, enrolled during active disease.

This clone appeared a few times. This rearrangement joins TRBV6-6 to TRBJ2-1; 7 bases align to TRBD2. From germline, CDR1 is MNHNY and CDR2 SVGAGI (reference sequence). J gave up 2 bases and V 7 bases, and 11 bases lay outside the gene matches. This CDR3 contains 16 residues. In nucleotides, the CDR3 is TGTGCCAGCACCCTCGGGCATAGCGGGCCCTACAATGAGCAGTTCTTC. It translates to CASTLGHSGPYNEQFF.

The V gene is TRBV5-8, the J gene TRBJ1-2, with no clear D. The ends were cut back, 3 bases at V and 2 bases at J, with 11 bases in the middle. The CDR3 is 14 residues long. Germline V gene lookup returns CDR1 SGHTS and CDR2 YDEGEE. The CDR3 DNA sequence: TGTGCCAGCAGCTCGGACGGAGGGAACTATGGCTACACCTTC. It encodes CASSSDGGNYGYTF.

J is TRBJ1-3 and V is TRBV15; D is possibly TRBD1 (5 bases). CDR1 LNHNV and CDR2 YYDKDF come from the germline V gene (reference sequence). Trimming cost V 0 bases and J 5 bases, with 14 bases left between them. The CDR3 covers 16 residues. The CDR3 bases are TGTGCCACCAGCAGAGATGCGGCTCAGGGCCGAAACACCATATATTTT. It is translated as CATSRDAAQGRNTIYF.

The V call is TRBV10-3, the J call TRBJ1-4; 7 positions agree with TRBD1. CDR3 length: 15 residues. With V trimmed by 11 bases and J by 0 bases, 9 bases remained unmatched. Per the germline V gene, CDR1 is ENHRY and CDR2 is SYGVKD. The CDR3 DNA is TGTGCCGCTGGAAACAGGGGTTCAACTAATGAAAAACTGTTTTTT. Its protein is CAAGNRGSTNEKLFF.

The CDR3 nucleotides read TGTGCCAGCAGTTTCCCCCTCCGGGGGAGACAAGACACTGAAGCTTTCTTT. Its protein is CASSFPLRGRQDTEAFF. The chain is built from TRBV6-2 or TRBV6-3 and TRBJ1-1; TRBD1 is a possible D gene (5 bases). CDR3 size: 17 residues. V was trimmed by 4 bases and J by 3 bases, leaving 21 bases between them. Germline loops: CDR1 MNHEY, CDR2 SVGEGT.

The chain uses TRBV28 and TRBJ2-7; D perhaps matches TRBD2 (6 bases). This CDR3 region has 13 residues. The germline gives CDR1 MDHEN, CDR2 SYDVKM. The V and J ends lost 7 bases and 7 bases respectively, with 17 bases between them. The CDR3 DNA is TGTGCCAGCACTCCCCTCGGGGGTTGGGAGCAGTACTTC. This codes for CASTPLGGWEQYF.

V and J are TRBV25-1 and TRBJ2-2; a weak D match, TRBD2 (5 bases). V lost 3 bases and J 5 bases, leaving 22 bases between the germline ends. Looked up from germline, CDR1 is MGHDK and CDR2 is SYGVNS. The length of the CDR3 is 18 residues. The DNA for the CDR3 is TGTGCCAGCAGTGAGGCTAATCCTGACGAAACGGGGACCGGGGAGCTGTTTTTT. Its protein product is CASSEANPDETGTGELFF.

CDR3 nucleotide sequence: TGCGCCAGCAGCTTGGGGTCGGGACACGCATTGACTAGCGGGAGTAGGGCCAAAAACATTCAGTACTTC. It yields the protein CASSLGSGHALTSGSRAKNIQYF. The chain couples TRBV5-1 to TRBJ2-4; 12 nucleotides agree with TRBD2. Trimming removed 0 bases from V and 1 base from J; junction bases left unmatched: 20. Germline values: CDR1 SGHRS, CDR2 YFSETQ. This CDR3 spans 23 amino acids.

The chain recombines TRBV12-3 or TRBV12-4 with TRBJ1-5, with TRBD1 identical over 8 bases. V lost 6 bases, J lost 7 bases, and 2 bases stayed unmatched. This CDR3 spans 12 amino acids. The CDR3 DNA is TGTGCCAGCAGCAGGGGGCCCCAGCCCCAGCATTTT. It translates to CASSRGPQPQHF.

The V and J genes are TRBV6-2 or TRBV6-3 and TRBJ1-1; D is ambiguous. Germline assignment: CDR1 MNHEY and CDR2 SVGEGT. Trimming removed 6 bases at V and 3 bases at J, with 20 bases between. The CDR3 is made up of 16 amino acids. The CDR3 region has the DNA TGTGCCAGCAGCCTCGTTTTGGGCAGGATGTACACTGAAGCTTTCTTT. It encodes CASSLVLGRMYTEAFF.

This chain links TRBV9 with TRBJ2-7; 8 nucleotides match TRBD2. Looked up from germline, CDR1 is SGDLS and CDR2 is YYNGEE. After removal of 0 bases from V and 7 bases from J, the junction contained 9 bases not matched to a gene. The CDR3 is 15 amino acids. The CDR3 sequence is CASSVGPGRASEQYF. CDR3 nucleotide sequence: TGTGCCAGCAGCGTAGGGCCCGGGAGGGCCTCGGAGCAGTACTTC.

The chain recombines TRBV28 with TRBJ2-3, with D tentatively TRBD1 (5 bases). The germline V and J ends were trimmed by 1 base and 4 bases, with 12 bases remaining between them. Germline assignment: CDR1 MDHEN and CDR2 SYDVKM. The CDR3 has 15 amino acids. The chain's CDR3 is CASSLYGRAADTQYF. The CDR3 coding sequence is TGTGCCAGCAGTTTATATGGCAGGGCTGCAGATACGCAGTATTTT. Complete variable domain (other parts from reference TRBV28 and TRBJ2-3): DVKVTQSSRYLVKRTGEKVFLECVQDMDHENMFWYRQDPGLGLRLIYFSYDVKMKEKGDIPEGYSVSREKKERFSLILESASTNQTSMYLCASSLYGRAADTQYFGPGTRLTVL.

This chain joins TRBV18 and TRBJ1-1; D not certain. V lost 3 bases to trimming and J lost 1 base, with 15 bases between them. Germline loops: CDR1 KGHSH, CDR2 LQKENI. The CDR3 runs to 16 residues. The CDR3 here is CASSPTQALGNTEAFF. CDR3 bases: TGTGCCAGCTCACCCACCCAGGCATTAGGGAACACTGAAGCTTTCTTT.

The genes are TRBV28 and TRBJ1-2, with 7 nucleotides matching TRBD1. J was trimmed by 3 bases and V by 8 bases; bases with no gene match: 3. Germline V gene data show CDR1 as MDHEN and CDR2 as SYDVKM. The CDR3 spans 12 residues. The CDR3 nucleotides read TGTGCCAGCGGGACAGCAGACTATGGCTACACCTTC. It translates to CASGTADYGYTF.

Remarks on this clone: The sample has other DNA sequences that encode this CDR3 too. This chain joins TRBV27 and TRBJ2-7; D is ambiguous. The CDR3 covers 11 residues. V dropped 6 bases and J dropped 0 bases, with 3 bases sitting between them. The germline gives CDR1 MNHEY, CDR2 SMNVEV (reference sequence). The CDR3 region is CASSSSYEQYF. In DNA, the CDR3 is TGTGCCAGCAGCTCCTCCTACGAGCAGTACTTC.

The chain recombines TRBV15 with TRBJ1-1; tentatively, D is TRBD1 (6 bases). There are 15 residues in the CDR3. V was cut by 0 bases and J by 6 bases, with 14 bases left in between. The germline V gene encodes CDR1 LNHNV and CDR2 YYDKDF (reference sequence). CDR3 region: CATSRERGAPSEAFF. CDR3 nucleotide sequence: TGTGCCACCAGCAGAGAGCGGGGGGCGCCTTCTGAAGCTTTCTTT.

The chain has TRBV7-2 and TRBJ2-5, with 10 bases identical to TRBD2. This CDR3 region has 17 residues. Trimming took 5 bases from V and 5 from J; bases not matched to a gene: 14. The germline gives CDR1 SGHTA, CDR2 FQGNSA. The chain's CDR3 is CASSLLLAGGSGETQYF. CDR3 DNA sequence: TGTGCCAGCAGCCTGCTCTTAGCGGGAGGTAGTGGTGAGACCCAGTACTTC.

This clone appeared once. V gene TRBV4-1 combines with J gene TRBJ1-2, with unresolved D. The CDR3 covers 14 residues. Germline lookup yields CDR1 MGHRA and CDR2 YSYEKL. Trimming pared 1 base from V and 3 bases from J, leaving 9 bases between. The CDR3 protein is CASSQVPGDYGYTF. As DNA, the CDR3 is TGCGCCAGCAGCCAAGTTCCCGGTGACTATGGCTACACCTTC.

The V call is TRBV7-3, the J call TRBJ1-6; no firm D call. V was clipped by 5 bases and J by 13 bases, with 18 bases between them. Looked up from germline, CDR1 is SGHTA and CDR2 is FQGTGA. This CDR3 contains 14 residues. CDR3 in amino acids: CASSPGLTPSPLHF. CDR3 DNA: TGTGCCAGCAGCCCAGGACTCACGCCATCCCCCCTCCACTTT.

The chain is built from TRBV18 and TRBJ1-6, with 7 bases that match TRBD1. The CDR3 runs 14 residues. The V segment lost 5 bases and the J segment 9 bases; nucleotides outside the gene matches: 7. The V gene's germline CDR1 is KGHSH and CDR2 LQKENI. The CDR3 reads CASSTGTDGSPLHF. For the CDR3, the DNA is TGTGCCAGCTCAACCGGGACAGATGGTTCACCCCTCCACTTT.

The chain recombines TRBV4-1 with TRBJ1-2; the D gene is possibly TRBD1 (6 bases). V was shortened by 0 bases and J by 8 bases, with 19 bases between the two germline ends. This CDR3 is built from 16 residues. The germline CDR1 and CDR2 sequences are MGHRA and YSYEKL. CDR3 region: CASSQDLAGDLEGYTF. CDR3 nucleotides: TGCGCCAGCAGCCAAGATTTGGCAGGGGATTTAGAAGGCTACACCTTC.

The gene calls are TRBV6-5 and TRBJ2-5, with TRBD2 identical over 7 bases. Germline V lookup: CDR1 MNHEY, CDR2 SVGAGI. The CDR3 runs 14 residues. The V and J ends lost 7 bases and 5 bases, in that order; junction bases with no gene match: 10. As DNA, the CDR3 is TGTGCCAGCACCACGAGGACTAGTCGGGAGACCCAGTACTTC. As protein: CASTTRTSRETQYF.

Only a few counts were recorded for this clone. This chain links TRBV7-2 with TRBJ1-2; the D is unclear. Looked up from germline, CDR1 is SGHTA and CDR2 is FQGNSA. The V end lost 3 bases, the J end lost 1 base, and 9 bases lay between the germline ends. CDR3 length: 14 amino acids. CDR3 in amino acids: CASSFSEFNYGYTF. In DNA, the CDR3 is TGTGCCAGCAGCTTCTCGGAGTTTAACTATGGCTACACCTTC.

This chain uses TRBV7-9 with TRBJ2-7, with 7 bases lining up with TRBD1. This CDR3 is built from 17 residues. CDR1 and CDR2 (germline): SEHNR, FQNEAQ (reference sequence). The J segment lost 3 bases and the V segment lost 4 bases, leaving 15 bases of the junction unmatched. CDR3 sequence (DNA): TGTGCCAGCAGCTCACCATCAAGGGACAGCTTACGCTACGAGCAGTACTTC. This translates into CASSSPSRDSLRYEQYF. Filled out from reference TRBV7-9 and TRBJ2-7, the complete variable domain reads DTGVSQNPRHKITKRGQNVTFRCDPISEHNRLYWYRQTLGQGPEFLTYFQNEAQLEKSRLLSDRFSAERPKGSFSTLEIQRTEQGDSAMYLCASSSPSRDSLRYEQYFGPGTRLTVT.

The CDR3 coding sequence is TGCAGCGTCGCCGCTACCTACGAGCAGTACTTC. This codes for CSVAATYEQYF. The rearrangement uses TRBV29-1 and TRBJ2-7; D is undetermined. The CDR3 extends over 11 amino acids. Trimming stripped 6 bases from V and 2 bases from J, with 8 bases between. The germline gives CDR1 SQVTM, CDR2 ANQGSEA.

The chain recombines TRBV19 with TRBJ1-6; 7 nucleotides agree with TRBD1. The CDR3 extends over 14 amino acids. Germline CDR1 is LNHDA and CDR2 is SQIVND (reference sequence). Unmatched junction bases numbered 11, after V lost 11 bases and J lost 7 bases. CDR3 sequence reads: CAGAVGTENSPLHF. The DNA of the CDR3 is TGTGCCGGTGCCGTCGGGACAGAGAATTCACCCCTCCACTTT.

The chain links TRBV18 to TRBJ2-7; 9 nucleotides align to TRBD1. This CDR3 spans 16 amino acids. Germline CDR1 reads KGHSH; CDR2 reads LQKENI. The J segment lost 6 bases and the V segment lost 3 bases, leaving 12 bases of the junction unmatched. The CDR3, as DNA: TGTGCCAGCTCACCCAACAGGGGGCTAGGAGGCGGCGAGCAGTACTTC. It specifies CASSPNRGLGGGEQYF.

The chain couples TRBV6-5 to TRBJ1-5; maybe TRBD1 (5 bases). With 5 bases removed from V and 4 bases from J, the gap between germline ends came to 15 bases. The CDR3 runs to 15 residues. CDR1 is MNHEY and CDR2 is SVGAGI in the germline V gene. The CDR3 spells CASSPRGGVNQPQHF. The DNA of the CDR3 is TGTGCCAGCAGTCCACGGGGGGGGGTGAATCAGCCCCAGCATTTT.

V gene TRBV6-6 combines with J gene TRBJ1-1, with 10 nucleotides matching TRBD1. CDR1 is MNHNY, CDR2 SVGAGI, per germline (reference sequence). With 5 bases clipped from V and 1 base from J, the junction kept 4 bases outside the gene matches. The CDR3 has 15 amino acids. In DNA form, the CDR3 reads TGTGCCAGCAGTCCGGGACAGGGGAAGAACACTGAAGCTTTCTTT. Residues: CASSPGQGKNTEAFF.

This chain connects TRBV5-1 to TRBJ2-7; no clear D gene. Germline V gene data show CDR1 as SGHRS and CDR2 as YFSETQ. V gave up 4 bases and J gave up 0 bases, with 11 bases separating them. The CDR3 has 14 residues. The CDR3 region has the DNA TGCGCCAGCAGCCCCCCGACAACCTCCTACGAGCAGTACTTC. Translation gives CASSPPTTSYEQYF.

V gene TRBV4-2 combines with J gene TRBJ2-2, with 11 nucleotides matching TRBD2. Unmatched junction bases numbered 16, after V lost 4 bases and J lost 0 bases. The CDR3 length is 21 residues. Germline V gives CDR1 LGHNA, CDR2 YNFKEQ. CDR3 sequence: CASSRDRLAGSLPSNTGELFF. The CDR3 DNA is TGTGCCAGCAGCCGTGACCGACTAGCGGGATCTCTACCTTCGAACACCGGGGAGCTGTTTTTT.

The chain carries TRBV28 and TRBJ1-6; weak D call: TRBD1 (6 bases). Germline CDR1 and CDR2: MDHEN and SYDVKM. The CDR3 length is 14 residues. Trimming shortened V by 3 bases and J by 11 bases, and 14 bases separated the two germline ends. CDR3 DNA: TGTGCCAGCAGTTTGGGACACCCCCACGCACCCCTCCACTTT. Translated: CASSLGHPHAPLHF.